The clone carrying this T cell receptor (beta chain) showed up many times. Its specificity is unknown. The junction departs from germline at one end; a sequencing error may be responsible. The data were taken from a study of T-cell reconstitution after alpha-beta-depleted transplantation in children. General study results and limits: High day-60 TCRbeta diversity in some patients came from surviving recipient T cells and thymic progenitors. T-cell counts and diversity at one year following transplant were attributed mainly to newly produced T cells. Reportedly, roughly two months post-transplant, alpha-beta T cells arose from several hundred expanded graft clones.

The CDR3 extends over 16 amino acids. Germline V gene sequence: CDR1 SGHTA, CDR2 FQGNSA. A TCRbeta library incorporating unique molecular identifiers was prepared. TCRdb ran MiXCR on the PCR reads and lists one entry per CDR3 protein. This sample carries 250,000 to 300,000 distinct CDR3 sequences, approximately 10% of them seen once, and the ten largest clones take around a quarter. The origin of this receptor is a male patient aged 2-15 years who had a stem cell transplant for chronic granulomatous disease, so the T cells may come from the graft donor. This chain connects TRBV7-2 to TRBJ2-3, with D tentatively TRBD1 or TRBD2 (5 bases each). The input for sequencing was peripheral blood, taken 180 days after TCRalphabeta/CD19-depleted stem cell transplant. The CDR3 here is CASGFTGTASTDTQYF. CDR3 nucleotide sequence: TGTGCCAGCGGCTTCACCGGGACGGCAAGCACAGATACGCAGTATTTT.